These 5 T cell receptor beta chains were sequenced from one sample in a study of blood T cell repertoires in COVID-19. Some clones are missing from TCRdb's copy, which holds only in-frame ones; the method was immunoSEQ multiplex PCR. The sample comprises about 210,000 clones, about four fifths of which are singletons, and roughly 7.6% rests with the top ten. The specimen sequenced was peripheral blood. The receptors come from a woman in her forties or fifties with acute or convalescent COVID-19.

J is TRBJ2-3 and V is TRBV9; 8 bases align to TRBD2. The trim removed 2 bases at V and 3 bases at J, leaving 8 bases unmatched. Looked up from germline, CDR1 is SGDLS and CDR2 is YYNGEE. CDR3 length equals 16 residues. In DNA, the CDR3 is TGTGCCAGCAGCGTGTCGGGGGCTAGCGGGACAGATACGCAGTATTTT. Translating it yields CASSVSGASGTDTQYF.

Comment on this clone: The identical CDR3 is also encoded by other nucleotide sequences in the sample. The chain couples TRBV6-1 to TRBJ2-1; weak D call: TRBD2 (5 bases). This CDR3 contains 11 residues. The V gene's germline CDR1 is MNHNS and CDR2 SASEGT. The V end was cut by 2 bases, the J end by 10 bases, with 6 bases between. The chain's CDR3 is CASSERGEQFF. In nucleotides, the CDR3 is TGTGCCAGCAGTGAACGGGGAGAGCAGTTCTTC.

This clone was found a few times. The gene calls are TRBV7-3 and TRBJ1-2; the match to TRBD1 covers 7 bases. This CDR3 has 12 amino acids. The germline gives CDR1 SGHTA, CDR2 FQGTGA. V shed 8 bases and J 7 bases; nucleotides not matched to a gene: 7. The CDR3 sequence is CASGTVGVGYTF. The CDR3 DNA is TGTGCCAGCGGGACAGTCGGGGTTGGCTACACCTTC.

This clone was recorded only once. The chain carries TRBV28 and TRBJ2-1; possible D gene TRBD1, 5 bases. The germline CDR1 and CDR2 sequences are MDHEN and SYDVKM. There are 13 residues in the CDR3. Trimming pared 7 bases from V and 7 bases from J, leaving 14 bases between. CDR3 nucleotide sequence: TGTGCCAGCAACGATCAGGGTAGGAATGAGCAGTTCTTC. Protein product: CASNDQGRNEQFF.

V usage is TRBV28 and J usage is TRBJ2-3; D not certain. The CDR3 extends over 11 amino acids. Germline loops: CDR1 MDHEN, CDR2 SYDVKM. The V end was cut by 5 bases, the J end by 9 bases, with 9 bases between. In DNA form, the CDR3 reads TGTGCCAGCAGTAACGGAGTGACGCAGTATTTT. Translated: CASSNGVTQYF.